The 20 T cell receptor beta chains below were found in one sample sequenced in a study of tumor-infiltrating lymphocytes in oesophageal squamous cell carcinoma. TCRdb analysed the PCR reads with MiXCR anew, one entry per CDR3 protein. The data show about 15,000 distinct CDR3 sequences, under 70% seen once. Sequencing was carried out using esophageal tumor tissue. These receptor sequences come from a female donor with esophageal squamous cell carcinoma.

This chain connects TRBV6-4 to TRBJ2-7; TRBD1 agrees at 9 bases. The J call is in doubt because the DNA end fits TRBJ2-1 better. The CDR3 totals 14 residues. CDR1 MRHNA and CDR2 SNTAGT come from the germline V gene. Here the CDR3 DNA reads TGTGCCAGCAGTAACGGACAGGGGATGGCTGAGCAGTTCTTC. It specifies CASSNGQGMAEQFF.

V and J are TRBV7-2 and TRBJ2-1; 10 bases line up with TRBD2. Germline V gene lookup returns CDR1 SGHTA and CDR2 FQGNSA. CDR3 size: 15 residues. J gave up 8 bases and V 4 bases, and 8 bases lay outside the gene matches. The CDR3 DNA is TGTGCCAGCAGCTACAAGCGGGAGGGCCGTTATGAGCAGTTCTTC. Protein product: CASSYKREGRYEQFF. Supplemented by reference TRBV7-2 and TRBJ2-1, the full variable domain reads GAGVSQSPSNKVTEKGKDVELRCDPISGHTALYWYRQSLGQGLEFLIYFQGNSAPDKSGLPSDRFSAERTGGSVSTLTIQRTQQEDSAVYLCASSYKREGRYEQFFGPGTRLTVL.

In its sample, this clonotype was seen a few times. The chain has TRBV7-6 and TRBJ2-6; D gene ambiguous. Germline CDR1 SGHVS, CDR2 FNYEAQ. The CDR3 is 18 amino acids. V was clipped by 2 bases and J by 0 bases, with 14 bases between them. In DNA, the CDR3 is TGTGCCAGCAGCTTAATTGTACGGCTCAGCTCTGGGGCCAACGTCCTGACTTTC. It codes for CASSLIVRLSSGANVLTF.

Many counts were recorded for this clonotype. The chain recombines TRBV27 with TRBJ2-7, with a weak D call TRBD1 (5 bases). From germline, CDR1 is MNHEY and CDR2 SMNVEV (reference sequence). The CDR3 extends over 11 amino acids. V was trimmed by 8 bases and J by 0 bases, leaving 5 bases between them. CDR3 protein: CASQGSYEQYF. The CDR3, as DNA: TGTGCCAGCCAGGGCTCCTACGAGCAGTACTTC.

The genes are TRBV27 and TRBJ2-1, with D possibly being TRBD1 (5 bases). The DNA end lines up better with TRBJ2-7; the J call may be wrong. CDR1 MNHEY and CDR2 SMNVEV come from the germline V gene (reference sequence). CDR3 length equals 14 residues. CDR3 nucleotides: TGTGCCAGCAGAAGAGACAGTAACACAGATACGCAGTACTTC. The encoded protein is CASRRDSNTDTQYF.

The chain has TRBV7-3 and TRBJ2-3; 10 bases match TRBD1. Germline CDR1 is SGHTA and CDR2 is FQGTGA. J lost 5 bases, V lost 4 bases, and 9 bases had no gene match. The CDR3 sequence is 16 residues long. The CDR3 sequence is CASSSFRGTGVDTQYF. CDR3 coding DNA: TGTGCCAGCAGCTCATTCCGAGGGACAGGGGTAGATACGCAGTATTTT. Looking up the rest from reference TRBV7-3 and TRBJ2-3 gives the full variable domain: GAGVSQTPSNKVTEKGKYVELRCDPISGHTALYWYRQSLGQGPEFLIYFQGTGAADDSGLPNDRFFAVRPEGSVSTLKIQRTERGDSAVYLCASSSFRGTGVDTQYFGPGTRLTVL.

This chain joins TRBV7-6 and TRBJ1-3, with 7 bases identical to TRBD1. Germline lookup yields CDR1 SGHVS and CDR2 FNYEAQ. The CDR3 runs 16 residues. V dropped 0 bases and J dropped 2; count of bases not matched to a gene: 4. The CDR3 sequence is CASSLAQTGPGNTIYF. The CDR3 DNA sequence: TGTGCCAGCAGCTTAGCGCAGACAGGGCCTGGAAACACCATATATTTT.

The genes are TRBV6-1 and TRBJ2-1; tentative D call: TRBD1 (5 bases). The end of the DNA is better explained by TRBJ2-7, so the J call may be wrong. Germline V gene sequence: CDR1 MNHNS, CDR2 SASEGT. This CDR3 has 14 amino acids. The CDR3 sequence is CATVRTSNSYEQYF. The CDR3 coding sequence is TGTGCCACTGTTAGGACATCAAATTCCTACGAGCAGTACTTC.

This clonotype was recorded at least ten times. This sequence joins TRBV18 and TRBJ2-1; 7 bases agree with TRBD2. The V gene's germline CDR1 is KGHSH and CDR2 LQKENI. Unmatched junction bases numbered 7, after V lost 1 base and J lost 7 bases. The CDR3 spans 15 residues. DNA of the CDR3: TGTGCCAGCTCACCACGGGCGGGAGAGTTGAATGAGCAGTTCTTC. Translating it yields CASSPRAGELNEQFF. Full variable domain (remainder filled in from reference TRBV18 and TRBJ2-1): NAGVMQNPRHLVRRRGQEARLRCSPMKGHSHVYWYRQLPEEGLKFMVYLQKENIIDESGMPKERFSAEFPKEGPSILRIQQVVRGDSAAYFCASSPRAGELNEQFFGPGTRLTVL.

By share of the sample, this clonotype is medium-sized. The chain links TRBV6-1 to TRBJ2-7; either TRBD1 or TRBD2 may supply D (5 bases each). Trimming shortened V by 6 bases and J by 2 bases, and 26 bases separated the two germline ends. The CDR3 consists of 18 residues. Germline loops: CDR1 MNHNS, CDR2 SASEGT. CDR3 nucleotide sequence: TGTGCCAGCAGGGAACACGGGCAGGGCAGATGGGGGACCTACGAGCAGTACTTC. This gives the protein CASREHGQGRWGTYEQYF.

The J gene is TRBJ2-5, the V gene TRBV10-2; 7 positions agree with TRBD2. Per germline, CDR1 WSHSY and CDR2 SAAADI. The V and J ends lost 7 bases and 11 bases, in that order; junction bases with no gene match: 7. The CDR3 extends over 11 amino acids. DNA for the CDR3: TGCGCCAGCATTGGGGGAGGGGAGCAGTACTTC. Translation gives CASIGGGEQYF.

This clonotype is a singleton in its sample. This chain joins TRBV7-2 and TRBJ2-3; 8 bases align to TRBD2. Germline V lookup: CDR1 SGHTA, CDR2 FQGNSA. There are 15 residues in the CDR3. The V and J ends lost 3 bases and 6 bases, in that order; junction bases with no gene match: 8. The DNA for the CDR3 is TGTGCCAGCAGCTTTATATCCCGGGGGGGGGATACGCAGTATTTT. Its protein product is CASSFISRGGDTQYF.

This clonotype appeared many times. The chain has TRBV27 and TRBJ1-1; the match to TRBD1 covers 9 bases. From germline, CDR1 is MNHEY and CDR2 SMNVEV (reference sequence). CDR3 length equals 18 residues. Germline trimming cut 3 bases from V and 2 bases from J; bases unmatched to any gene: 13. This chain's CDR3 is CASSFRVPGQGLNTEAFF. CDR3 nucleotide sequence: TGTGCCAGCAGTTTTAGAGTCCCGGGACAGGGTTTAAACACTGAAGCTTTCTTT.

Notes on this clonotype: One end of the junction varies from germline; a read error may be responsible. The chain carries TRBV7-2 and TRBJ2-6, with D uncertain. This CDR3 is built from 15 residues. Germline-derived CDR1 and CDR2 are SGHTA and FQGNSA. The CDR3, as DNA: TGTGCCAGCAGCTTAGGGGAAAGCTATAATTCACCCCTCCACTTC. Its translation is CASSLGESYNSPLHF.

CDR3 sequence (DNA): TGTGCCAGCAGCCTTGATCCCTACGAGCAGTACTTC. Its protein is CASSLDPYEQYF. The chain has TRBV7-9 and TRBJ2-5, with D uncertain. The end of the DNA aligns better with TRBJ2-7, so the J call may be wrong. CDR1 is SEHNR and CDR2 is FQNEAQ in the germline V gene (reference sequence). This CDR3 region has 12 residues.

V usage is TRBV5-6 and J usage is TRBJ1-2; D is unclear. Looked up from germline, CDR1 is SGHDT and CDR2 is YYEEEE. V shed 0 bases and J shed 4 bases, with 10 bases lying between them. CDR3 length: 14 amino acids. The CDR3 nucleotides read TGTGCCAGCAGCTTGGACTGGCAAAGCTATGGCTACACCTTC. Amino acids: CASSLDWQSYGYTF.

The chain has TRBV7-8 and TRBJ1-2; tentatively, D is TRBD1 (5 bases). This CDR3 is built from 12 residues. V dropped 1 base and J dropped 6 bases, with 6 bases sitting between them. The germline CDR1 and CDR2 sequences are SGHVS and FQNEAQ. CDR3 DNA sequence: TGTGCCAGCAGCTTAGTGGGGGATGGCTACACCTTC. Protein: CASSLVGDGYTF. Using reference TRBV7-8 and TRBJ1-2 for the parts outside the CDR3, the full variable domain is GAGVSQSPRYKVAKRGQDVALRCDPISGHVSLFWYQQALGQGPEFLTYFQNEAQLDKSGLPSDRFFAERPEGSVSTLKIQRTQQEDSAVYLCASSLVGDGYTFGSGTRLTVV.

The CDR3 DNA is TGTGCCAGCAGCGCCCAGGGGCCCGGGGAGCTGTTTTTT. Protein sequence: CASSAQGPGELFF. V gene TRBV7-4 combines with J gene TRBJ2-2, with TRBD1 as a possible D gene (6 bases). The V and J ends lost 5 bases and 6 bases respectively, with 10 bases between them. This CDR3 is built from 13 residues. Germline V gene lookup returns CDR1 SGHVT and CDR2 SQSDAQ.

As for this clonotype: At one boundary the junction diverges from the germline segment, which might be a read error. The CDR3 DNA follows: TGCGCCAGCAGCTTGGGTACATATCTAGGATCACCCCTCCACTTC. It translates to CASSLGTYLGSPLHF. The V and J genes are TRBV5-3 and TRBJ1-6; D unresolved. TRBV5-3 is an ORF for which the function is uncertain. The CDR3 sequence is 15 residues long.

This clonotype was recorded only once. The chain couples TRBV10-3 to TRBJ1-1; perhaps TRBD1 as D (5 bases). The length of the CDR3 is 13 residues. The germline V and J ends were trimmed by 4 bases and 0 bases, with 6 bases remaining between them. The germline CDR1 and CDR2 sequences are ENHRY and SYGVKD. The CDR3 sequence is CAISGQMNTEAFF. DNA for the CDR3: TGTGCCATCAGTGGACAGATGAACACTGAAGCTTTCTTT.